This T cell receptor beta chain was captured by sequencing in a study of blood T cells in healthy people across ages. Study in general: Template switching captured about one barcoded beta molecule per two T cells. Study observations and caveats: TCR beta diversity per million T cells fell roughly linearly with age. Strong correlation linked observed beta diversity and percent naive T cells.

Germline CDR1 reads SGHTA; CDR2 reads FQGNSA. CDR3 length: 15 amino acids. The ends were cut back, 5 bases at V and 4 bases at J, with 15 bases in the middle. As to this clonotype: Its antigen remains unknown.

Every sample gave at least 5 micrograms of total RNA when it was extracted. A second 7 to 11 cycle PCR used barcoded and J-beta primers. TCRdb independently ran MiXCR on the 5' RACE reads; one entry per CDR3 protein. The sample records roughly 500,000 distinct CDR3 sequences, 25% to 30% being singletons. This TCR came from a woman in her sixties or seventies in good health. V gene TRBV7-2 combines with J gene TRBJ1-5; D possibly corresponds to TRBD1 (6 bases). The sample taken for sequencing was blood. The CDR3 reads CASSTQGRGNQPQHF. As DNA, the CDR3 is TGTGCCAGCAGCACACAGGGAAGGGGGAATCAGCCCCAGCATTTT.